The 30 T cell receptor beta chains below were found in one sample sequenced in a study of identical twins. TCRdb called the 5' RACE reads again in MiXCR, with one record for every CDR3 protein. The sample carries around 1.7 million distinct CDR3 sequences, around a third recorded once. Sequences were obtained from cord blood. The source of these receptors is a newborn girl in good health.

This clonotype showed up many times. The V and J genes are TRBV12-3 or TRBV12-4 and TRBJ1-2, with D perhaps matching TRBD1 (5 bases). This CDR3 has 12 residues. V gave up 5 bases and J gave up 6 bases, with 10 bases separating them. Written as DNA, the CDR3 is TGTGCCAGCAGTATAATAGGGGATGGCTACACCTTC. The encoded protein is CASSIIGDGYTF.

The V gene is TRBV20-1, the J gene TRBJ2-5, with TRBD2 as a possible D gene (6 bases). Germline V gives CDR1 DFQATT, CDR2 SNEGSKA (reference sequence). This CDR3 is 13 amino acids long. V was clipped by 7 bases and J by 2 bases, with 14 bases between them. In DNA, the CDR3 is TGCAGTGGAGGAGGGCAGGCGCAAGAGACCCAGTACTTC. This gives the protein CSGGGQAQETQYF.

The V call is TRBV12-3 or TRBV12-4, the J call TRBJ1-5, with 9 bases aligning to TRBD1. The CDR3 spans 17 residues. The V gene end was trimmed by 3 bases and the J gene end by 2 bases; junction bases not matched to a gene: 8. CDR3 nucleotide sequence: TGTGCCAGCAGTTTGGGGACAGGGATCGGTGGCAATCAGCCCCAGCATTTT. Its protein is CASSLGTGIGGNQPQHF.

The chain has TRBV6-6 and TRBJ2-5, with D unresolved. V shed 2 bases and J shed 5 bases, with 6 bases lying between them. This CDR3 region has 12 residues. Germline assignment: CDR1 MNHNY and CDR2 SVGAGI (reference sequence). DNA for the CDR3: TGTGCCAGCAGTTACCCCTACGAGACCCAGTACTTC. This translates into CASSYPYETQYF.

This clonotype turned up a few times. This sequence joins TRBV7-2 and TRBJ1-1; 8 bases line up with TRBD1. CDR3 length: 15 amino acids. J was trimmed by 5 bases and V by 5 bases; bases with no gene match: 10. In germline, CDR1 is SGHTA, CDR2 FQGNSA. CDR3 sequence reads: CASSALRTGKTEAFF. The CDR3 region has the DNA TGTGCCAGCAGCGCACTGAGGACAGGGAAGACTGAAGCTTTCTTT.

This clonotype was detected only a few times. The chain joins TRBV11-2 to TRBJ2-5, with 9 nucleotides matching TRBD2. The V segment lost 1 base and the J segment 5 bases; nucleotides outside the gene matches: 5. This CDR3 is built from 15 residues. The germline CDR1 and CDR2 sequences are SGHAT and FQNNGV. CDR3 protein: CASSLVPSGEETQYF. The DNA of the CDR3 is TGTGCCAGCAGCTTAGTTCCTAGCGGGGAGGAGACCCAGTACTTC.

This clonotype came up a few times. The chain uses TRBV7-6 and TRBJ2-3; D gene unclear. The V and J ends lost 6 bases and 0 bases respectively, with 16 bases between them. Per germline, CDR1 SGHVS and CDR2 FNYEAQ. This CDR3 contains 16 residues. CDR3 DNA: TGTGCCAGCAGGAATCAACTGGCCCCTAGCACAGATACGCAGTATTTT. It is translated as CASRNQLAPSTDTQYF.

The chain recombines TRBV6-5 with TRBJ2-7; D is perhaps TRBD2 (6 bases). The V end was cut by 7 bases, the J end by 2 bases, with 12 bases between. This CDR3 is built from 13 residues. Germline V gene lookup returns CDR1 MNHEY and CDR2 SVGAGI. CDR3 sequence: CASKRGSAYEQYF. In DNA, the CDR3 is TGTGCCAGCAAACGGGGGAGTGCCTACGAGCAGTACTTC.

This rearrangement joins TRBV3-1 to TRBJ2-3; 8 nucleotides line up with TRBD2. Germline CDR1 is LGHDT and CDR2 is YNNKEL (reference sequence). This CDR3 is built from 16 residues. Unmatched junction bases numbered 3, after V lost 1 base and J lost 0 bases. CDR3 amino acids: CASSQGRLASTDTQYF. The CDR3 nucleotides are TGTGCCAGCAGCCAAGGGCGACTAGCGAGCACAGATACGCAGTATTTT.

CDR3 region: CSVNVGSYEQYF. The CDR3 DNA sequence: TGCAGCGTTAACGTAGGCTCCTACGAGCAGTACTTC. The rearrangement uses TRBV29-1 and TRBJ2-7, with unresolved D. The CDR3 is made up of 12 amino acids. Per the germline V gene, CDR1 is SQVTM and CDR2 is ANQGSEA. Trimming removed 5 bases at V and 0 bases at J, with 8 bases between.

This clonotype has just a few counts. The chain recombines TRBV11-1 with TRBJ2-4, with 15 bases aligning to TRBD2. The last part of the DNA fits TRBJ2-7 better; the J call may be wrong. CDR3 length: 14 amino acids. Germline CDR1 reads SGHAT; CDR2 reads FQDESV (reference sequence). The CDR3 nucleotides read TGTGCCAGCAGCCGGACTAGCGGGAGGGTCGAGCAGTACTTC. Encoded protein: CASSRTSGRVEQYF.

V gene TRBV7-2 combines with J gene TRBJ2-1, with D possibly matching TRBD1 (5 bases). The J call could be wrong; TRBJ2-7 is a better fit for the DNA end. The germline V gene has CDR1 SGHTA and CDR2 FQGNSA. The CDR3 is 15 amino acids. The CDR3 DNA reads TGTGCCAGCAGCTTAGCCAAGGGGCCCTACAATGAGCAGTACTTC. This codes for CASSLAKGPYNEQYF.

The genes are TRBV20-1 and TRBJ1-6; D call uncertain. Germline values: CDR1 DFQATT, CDR2 SNEGSKA (reference sequence). The V gene lost 6 bases and the J gene lost 1 base, with 10 bases spanning the gap. This CDR3 is built from 14 residues. CDR3 loop: CSASYKSYNSPLHF. In DNA, the CDR3 is TGCAGTGCCTCGTACAAATCCTATAATTCACCCCTCCACTTT.

The chain employs TRBV7-9 and TRBJ1-4; 7 bases are a match to TRBD1. This CDR3 comprises 15 residues. Germline V lookup: CDR1 SEHNR, CDR2 FQNEAQ (reference sequence). V shed 5 bases and J 3 bases; nucleotides not matched to a gene: 6. The chain's CDR3 is CASSRGDSSNEKLFF. The CDR3 DNA follows: TGTGCCAGCAGCCGTGGGGACAGCTCTAATGAAAAACTGTTTTTT.

The chain carries TRBV28 and TRBJ2-7; D might be TRBD2 (6 bases). The CDR3 has 15 amino acids. Germline lookup yields CDR1 MDHEN and CDR2 SYDVKM. V shed 5 bases and J shed 2 bases, with 16 bases lying between them. The CDR3 DNA reads as TGTGCCAGCAGTGCAGATCGGGGGATAGCCTACGAGCAGTACTTC. It translates to CASSADRGIAYEQYF.

This clonotype was detected many times. The chain links TRBV21-1 to TRBJ2-7. TRBV21-1 is a documented pseudogene. This CDR3 has 14 amino acids. The CDR3 protein is CASSKDRGLYEQYF. CDR3 bases: TGTGCCAGCAGCAAAGACAGGGGGCTCTACGAGCAGTACTTC.

This clonotype occurred a few times. The gene calls are TRBV25-1 and TRBJ2-1, with D possibly TRBD2 on 6 matching bases. The germline CDR1 and CDR2 sequences are MGHDK and SYGVNS. The CDR3 loop spans 15 amino acids. Trimming pared 4 bases from V and 0 bases from J, leaving 10 bases between. CDR3 nucleotides: TGTGCCAGCAGTGTCCTCGGGAGCTCCTACAATGAGCAGTTCTTC. The encoded protein is CASSVLGSSYNEQFF.

CDR3 DNA: TGCAGTGCTATTTTAGGGGACTCCCTAGGAGGGAATGAGCAGTACTTC. Protein sequence: CSAILGDSLGGNEQYF. The chain carries TRBV20-1 and TRBJ2-7; perhaps TRBD2 as D (6 bases). Germline CDR1 reads DFQATT; CDR2 reads SNEGSKA (reference sequence). This CDR3 contains 16 residues. Trimming took off 4 bases at V and 7 bases at J, with 26 bases between the two ends.

This clonotype has more than one count but fewer than ten. The chain links TRBV5-1 to TRBJ2-5; D unclear. Trimming stripped 2 bases from V and 4 bases from J, with 12 bases between. Germline V gene lookup returns CDR1 SGHRS and CDR2 YFSETQ. This CDR3 spans 14 amino acids. CDR3 DNA sequence: TGCGCCAGCAGCTTCGGACCCTCCGCAGAGACCCAGTACTTC. Its translation is CASSFGPSAETQYF.

The chain joins TRBV2 to TRBJ2-1; the match to TRBD2 covers 13 bases. Germline trimming cut 4 bases from V and 0 bases from J; bases unmatched to any gene: 6. The CDR3 extends over 18 amino acids. In germline, CDR1 is SNHLY, CDR2 FYNNEI. The DNA for the CDR3 is TGTGCCAGCAGTGGACTAGCGGGGGGCCGGAGCTCCTACAATGAGCAGTTCTTC. Encoded protein: CASSGLAGGRSSYNEQFF.

Ten or more counts support this clonotype. The chain carries TRBV6-5 and TRBJ2-1, with TRBD2 matching 12 bases. With 6 bases clipped from V and 7 bases from J, the junction kept 7 bases outside the gene matches. Germline V CDR1 and CDR2: MNHEY, SVGAGI. The CDR3 contains 15 residues. For the CDR3, the DNA is TGTGCCAGCAGCTCTAGCGGGAGGGCCAAGAATGAGCAGTTCTTC. Translating it yields CASSSSGRAKNEQFF.

About this clonotype itself: It is likely a read error: a sequence one base away is far more abundant. The chain uses TRBV13 and TRBJ2-3; the D gene is possibly TRBD1 (6 bases). The CDR3 is made up of 13 amino acids. The germline gives CDR1 PRHDT, CDR2 FYEKMQ (reference sequence). CDR3 sequence: CTSSLRDTDTQYF. The CDR3 DNA reads as TGTACCAGCAGTTTACGGGACACCGATACGCAGTATTTT.

This clonotype was seen a single time. This chain joins TRBV12-3 or TRBV12-4 and TRBJ2-3, with 9 bases matching TRBD2. Trimming at V came to 7 bases and at J to 4 bases, leaving 3 bases not matched to a gene. This CDR3 contains 13 residues. In nucleotides, the CDR3 is TGTGCCAGCATCGGCGGGAGGGCAGATACGCAGTATTTT. As protein: CASIGGRADTQYF.

This clonotype was counted a few times. V usage is TRBV28 and J usage is TRBJ2-1; 8 bases are shared with TRBD1. The CDR3 sequence is 15 residues long. J was trimmed by 6 bases and V by 7 bases; bases with no gene match: 11. Germline assignment: CDR1 MDHEN and CDR2 SYDVKM. In nucleotides, the CDR3 is TGTGCCAGCATCATCGGACCAGGGGGCCCCAATGAGCAGTTCTTC. It codes for CASIIGPGGPNEQFF.

As for this clonotype: The junction does not match germline at one end; this may be a read error. The chain joins TRBV12-3 or TRBV12-4 to TRBJ1-1; no clear D. This CDR3 is 13 amino acids long. The CDR3, as DNA: TGTGCCAGCAGTTTGGGAGAGGTCACTGGAGCTTTCTTT. This translates into CASSLGEVTGAFF.

About this clonotype itself: The junction differs from germline at one of its ends, possibly a read error. The V gene is TRBV6-2 or TRBV6-3, the J gene TRBJ2-1; 7 bases agree with TRBD2. Germline lookup yields CDR1 MNHEY and CDR2 SVGEGT. CDR3 length equals 14 residues. The CDR3 sequence: CASSSSGSYNELFF. For the CDR3, the DNA is TGTGCCAGCAGTTCTAGCGGCTCCTACAATGAGCTGTTCTTC.

The chain uses TRBV5-1 and TRBJ2-4, with TRBD1 matching over 7 bases. J gave up 5 bases and V 4 bases, and 12 bases lay outside the gene matches. CDR1 is SGHRS, CDR2 YFSETQ, per germline. The CDR3 totals 16 residues. CDR3 nucleotide sequence: TGCGCCAGCAGCCCCCGACAGGGAGTGAGTCAAAACATTCAGTACTTC. Protein product: CASSPRQGVSQNIQYF.

Here the CDR3 reads CASSYSLVYEQYF. The CDR3 coding sequence is TGTGCCAGCAGTTACTCTCTGGTCTACGAGCAGTACTTC. The rearrangement joins TRBV6-2 or TRBV6-3 to TRBJ2-7; D unclear. Trimming cost V 0 bases and J 3 bases, with 6 bases left between them. CDR3 size: 13 residues. The germline gives CDR1 MNHEY, CDR2 SVGEGT.

The rearrangement joins TRBV20-1 to TRBJ2-3; D possibly corresponds to TRBD1 (5 bases). The CDR3 covers 15 residues. Germline CDR1 and CDR2: DFQATT and SNEGSKA (reference sequence). V shed 0 bases and J shed 1 base, with 11 bases lying between them. The CDR3 DNA reads TGCAGTGCTAGAGATCTTGGCAGGGGCACAGATACGCAGTATTTT. Translated, it gives CSARDLGRGTDTQYF.

The chain combines TRBV28 with TRBJ2-7; the match to TRBD2 covers 7 bases. From germline, CDR1 is MDHEN and CDR2 SYDVKM. V was pared by 2 bases and J by 0 bases, with 7 bases of the junction left unmatched. The CDR3 has 16 amino acids. CDR3 nucleotides: TGTGCCAGCAGTTTAAGGATAGGGGAGGGCTCCTACGAGCAGTACTTC. It translates to CASSLRIGEGSYEQYF. The full variable domain, completed using reference TRBV28 and TRBJ2-7, is DVKVTQSSRYLVKRTGEKVFLECVQDMDHENMFWYRQDPGLGLRLIYFSYDVKMKEKGDIPEGYSVSREKKERFSLILESASTNQTSMYLCASSLRIGEGSYEQYFGPGTRLTVT.